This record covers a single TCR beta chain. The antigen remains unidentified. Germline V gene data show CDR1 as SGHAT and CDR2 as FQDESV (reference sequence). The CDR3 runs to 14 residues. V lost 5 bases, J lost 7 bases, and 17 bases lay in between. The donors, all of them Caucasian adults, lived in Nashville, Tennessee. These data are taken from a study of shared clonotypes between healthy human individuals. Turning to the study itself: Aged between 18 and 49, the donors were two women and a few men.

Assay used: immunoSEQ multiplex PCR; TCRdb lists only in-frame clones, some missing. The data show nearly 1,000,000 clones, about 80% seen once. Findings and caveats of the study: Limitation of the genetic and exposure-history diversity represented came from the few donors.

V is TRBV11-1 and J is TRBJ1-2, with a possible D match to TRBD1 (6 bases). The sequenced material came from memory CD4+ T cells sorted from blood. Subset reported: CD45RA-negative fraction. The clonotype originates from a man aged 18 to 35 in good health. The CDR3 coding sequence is TGTGCCAGCAGCGTCGACGGGACAAAAGCTGGCTACACCTTC. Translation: CASSVDGTKAGYTF. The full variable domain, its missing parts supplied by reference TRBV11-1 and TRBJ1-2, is EAEVAQSPRYKITEKSQAVAFWCDPISGHATLYWYRQILGQGPELLVQFQDESVVDDSQLPKDRFSAERLKGVDSTLKIQPAELGDSAMYLCASSVDGTKAGYTFGSGTRLTVV.